Listed here are 21 T cell receptor beta chains from one sample, sequenced in a study of identical twins. TCRdb used MiXCR to reprocess the 5' RACE reads, holding one entry per CDR3 protein. Among hundreds of thousands of distinct CDR3 sequences listed, approximately 21% were seen once. These data also featured in a second study, about T cells expressing NK-cell markers.

Sample: PBMCs. All receptors come from a woman aged 18-29 years in good health.

Only a few counts were recorded for this clonotype. The chain combines TRBV29-1 with TRBJ1-4, with no clear D. Germline CDR1 SQVTM, CDR2 ANQGSEA. The CDR3 is 12 residues long. Trimming stripped 4 bases from V and 3 bases from J, with 6 bases between. The CDR3 here is CSVVEANEKLFF. The DNA of the CDR3 is TGCAGCGTTGTGGAGGCTAATGAAAAACTGTTTTTT.

The chain joins TRBV6-1 to TRBJ1-2; possibly TRBD1 for D (5 bases). The germline V and J ends were trimmed by 5 bases and 8 bases, with 15 bases remaining between them. The CDR3 runs to 13 residues. Germline V CDR1 and CDR2: MNHNS, SASEGT. CDR3 sequence reads: CASSISGSWGYTF. CDR3 DNA sequence: TGTGCCAGCAGTATCTCAGGGTCGTGGGGCTACACCTTC.

On this clonotype: Just one base apart from a much larger clone, this may be a read error. V usage is TRBV3-1 and J usage is TRBJ1-1; no clear D gene. This CDR3 comprises 12 residues. The V end was cut by 1 base, the J end by 1 base, with 1 base between. Germline V gene data show CDR1 as LGHDT and CDR2 as YNNKEL (reference sequence). The CDR3 spells CASSQANTEAFF. Written as DNA, the CDR3 is TGTGCCAGCAGCCAAGCGAACACTGAAGCTTTCTTT.

This chain connects TRBV6-5 to TRBJ2-2, with D hard to call. This CDR3 spans 17 amino acids. Germline V gene data show CDR1 as MNHEY and CDR2 as SVGAGI. Trimming left V 0 bases short and J 1 base short, with 12 bases between. CDR3 in amino acids: CASSYSRRRQNTGELFF. The CDR3 DNA reads as TGTGCCAGCAGTTACTCGAGACGGAGACAGAACACCGGGGAGCTGTTTTTT.

This chain links TRBV7-9 with TRBJ2-2; D unresolved. The length of the CDR3 is 14 residues. V was clipped by 5 bases and J by 4 bases, with 11 bases between them. In germline, CDR1 is SEHNR, CDR2 FQNEAQ (reference sequence). This chain's CDR3 is CASSPPRRTGELFF. The CDR3 DNA is TGTGCCAGCAGCCCGCCCCGGCGCACCGGGGAGCTGTTTTTT.

The J gene is TRBJ2-1, the V gene TRBV27, with 10 positions matching TRBD1. V dropped 6 bases and J dropped 0; count of bases not matched to a gene: 5. The CDR3 runs 16 residues. Germline loops: CDR1 MNHEY, CDR2 SMNVEV (reference sequence). The CDR3 nucleotides are TGTGCCAGCAGGGGACAGGGGTTAAGCTCCTACAATGAGCAGTTCTTC. Its protein is CASRGQGLSSYNEQFF.

This clonotype was seen only a few times. The chain combines TRBV7-3 with TRBJ2-3, with 11 nucleotides matching TRBD2. V gave up 4 bases and J gave up 6 bases; unmatched junction bases: 6. CDR1 is SGHTA and CDR2 is FQGTGA in the germline V gene. This CDR3 contains 15 residues. The CDR3 spells CASSSVTSGVDTQYF. The CDR3 nucleotides read TGTGCCAGCAGCTCCGTGACTAGCGGGGTGGATACGCAGTATTTT.

Only a few counts were recorded for this clonotype. V is TRBV20-1 and J is TRBJ2-5; TRBD2 aligns across 9 bases. CDR1 and CDR2 (germline): DFQATT, SNEGSKA (reference sequence). This CDR3 region has 14 residues. J lost 4 bases, V lost 5 bases, and 8 bases had no gene match. CDR3 protein: CSAGAGGPRETQYF. For the CDR3, the DNA is TGCAGTGCTGGAGCGGGGGGCCCCCGAGAGACCCAGTACTTC.

This clonotype was seen a handful of times. The J gene is TRBJ1-4, the V gene TRBV20-1; no clear D. Between the trimmed V and J ends, which lost 0 bases and 8 bases, there was a span of 7 bases. This CDR3 spans 12 amino acids. The germline CDR1 and CDR2 sequences are DFQATT and SNEGSKA (reference sequence). The CDR3 is CSARDNTEKLFF. For the CDR3, the DNA is TGCAGTGCTAGAGATAACACGGAAAAACTGTTTTTT.

The chain combines TRBV12-3 or TRBV12-4 with TRBJ2-3; D is unclear. The V and J ends lost 4 bases and 8 bases respectively, with 10 bases between them. The CDR3 loop spans 12 amino acids. This CDR3 is CASSSVLGTQYF. CDR3 DNA sequence: TGTGCCAGCAGTTCCGTCCTAGGTACGCAGTATTTT.

This clonotype was observed a few times. The chain carries TRBV29-1 and TRBJ1-2; D is ambiguous. V lost 0 bases and J lost 0, with 11 bases in between. Germline V lookup: CDR1 SQVTM, CDR2 ANQGSEA. This CDR3 is built from 15 residues. CDR3 DNA: TGCAGCGTTGAAGATACGGACGGTCCTAACTATGGCTACACCTTC. Amino acids: CSVEDTDGPNYGYTF.

This clonotype was seen more than once but under ten times. V and J are TRBV6-6 and TRBJ2-3, with D maybe TRBD2 (6 bases). The CDR3 is made up of 13 amino acids. Deletions cut 7 bases from V and 2 bases from J, with 10 bases between. Looked up from germline, CDR1 is MNHNY and CDR2 is SVGAGI (reference sequence). The CDR3 sequence is CASTRRDTDTQYF. The CDR3 DNA sequence: TGTGCCAGCACTCGGCGGGACACAGATACGCAGTATTTT.

The chain couples TRBV7-9 to TRBJ1-2; 9 bases match TRBD1. Germline V lookup: CDR1 SEHNR, CDR2 FQNEAQ (reference sequence). V was clipped by 5 bases and J by 8 bases; unmatched bases: 3. This CDR3 has 12 residues. The CDR3 spells CASSMTGGGYTF. For the CDR3, the DNA is TGTGCCAGCAGCATGACAGGGGGAGGCTACACCTTC.

This clonotype was observed a few times. This rearrangement joins TRBV5-1 to TRBJ2-7; 8 bases fit TRBD2. Germline loops: CDR1 SGHRS, CDR2 YFSETQ. This CDR3 is built from 16 residues. Losses at the gene ends were 4 bases for V and 3 bases for J; bases not matched to a gene: 12. CDR3: CASSPGPGLAGYEQYF. CDR3 sequence (DNA): TGCGCCAGCAGCCCGGGACCCGGGCTAGCGGGCTACGAGCAGTACTTC.

V gene TRBV5-1 combines with J gene TRBJ2-2, with TRBD1 as a possible D gene (6 bases). Trimming pared 5 bases from V and 6 bases from J, leaving 14 bases between. Germline assignment: CDR1 SGHRS and CDR2 YFSETQ. CDR3 size: 14 residues. Here the CDR3 DNA reads TGCGCCAGCAGTCCCACGGCAGGGGCCGGGGAGCTGTTTTTT. Its protein product is CASSPTAGAGELFF.

The DNA for the CDR3 is TGTGCCAGCACCGGGAGGACCTACGAGCAGTACTTC. Protein sequence: CASTGRTYEQYF. V usage is TRBV6-2 or TRBV6-3 and J usage is TRBJ2-7; the match to TRBD2 covers 7 bases. CDR1 is MNHEY and CDR2 is SVGEGT in the germline V gene. The CDR3 consists of 12 residues. V dropped 7 bases and J dropped 2; count of bases not matched to a gene: 2.

This sequence joins TRBV10-3 and TRBJ2-7, with D perhaps given as TRBD1 or TRBD2 (5 bases each). The CDR3 runs to 11 residues. The V end was cut by 10 bases, the J end by 9 bases, with 16 bases between. CDR1 and CDR2 from the germline V gene are ENHRY and SYGVKD. CDR3 loop: CATGTETGQYF. As DNA, the CDR3 is TGTGCCACCGGGACCGAGACCGGGCAGTACTTC.

This clonotype turned up a few times. This sequence joins TRBV11-2 and TRBJ2-1; 13 bases agree with TRBD2. V trimming: 4 bases; J trimming: 7 bases; junction bases outside the gene matches: 13. The CDR3 is 18 residues long. Germline CDR1 SGHAT, CDR2 FQNNGV. CDR3 protein: CASSSSRTSGRLRNEQFF. The CDR3 DNA follows: TGTGCCAGCAGCTCGTCCCGGACTAGCGGGAGATTACGGAATGAGCAGTTCTTC.

This clonotype was seen a handful of times. CDR3 in DNA: TGTGCCAGCAGTCTCGCGGCGGGCAATCAGCCCCAGCATTTT. Translating it yields CASSLAAGNQPQHF. The genes are TRBV27 and TRBJ1-5, with unresolved D. This CDR3 comprises 14 residues. Germline values: CDR1 MNHEY, CDR2 SMNVEV (reference sequence). Trimming removed 5 bases from V and 2 bases from J, with 10 bases in between.

The V and J genes are TRBV7-3 and TRBJ1-2; 9 bases align to TRBD1. The V gene end was trimmed by 6 bases and the J gene end by 8 bases; junction bases not matched to a gene: 10. This CDR3 is 14 amino acids long. CDR1 SGHTA and CDR2 FQGTGA come from the germline V gene. The DNA for the CDR3 is TGTGCCAGCAGGCCCCGGGACAGGGTAGCCGGCTACACCTTC. Its translation: CASRPRDRVAGYTF.

This clonotype was counted only a few times. As DNA, the CDR3 is TGCAGTGCTAGAAGAAGCGGCAGCTCCTACGAGCAGTACTTC. This translates into CSARRSGSSYEQYF. The chain links TRBV20-1 to TRBJ2-7; TRBD2 might be the D (5 bases). This CDR3 is 14 amino acids long. Germline-derived CDR1 and CDR2 are DFQATT and SNEGSKA (reference sequence). Trimming left V 2 bases short and J 0 bases short, with 11 bases between.